This TCR beta chain was retrieved from a study of control samples from healthy donors and cancer patients. The V end lost 1 base, the J end lost 0 bases, and 11 bases lay between the germline ends. The germline gives CDR1 SGHRS, CDR2 YFSETQ. The CDR3 is made up of 16 amino acids. Method: immunoSEQ multiplex PCR; TCRdb's copy keeps in-frame clones and lacks some. The sample includes roughly 120,000 clones, 80% to 95% of them seen just once. This chain connects TRBV5-1 to TRBJ1-3; TRBD1 is a possible D gene (5 bases). This clonotype was sampled from a woman between 18 and 30 years old in good health. The specimen was blood. This chain's CDR3 is CASSLSLRGSGNTIYF. CDR3 DNA: TGCGCCAGCAGCTTGAGTCTTAGGGGCTCTGGAAACACCATATATTTT.